This record concerns one T cell receptor beta chain sequence. Antigen specificity is unknown. This entry is derived from a study of cytomegalovirus exposure and HLA in healthy donors. Points from the study as a whole: A few CMV-associated chains proved CMV antigen-specific in vitro. Rare TCR sequences predominated, though certain public TCRs were found in many donors.

The CDR3 contains 12 residues. V lost 2 bases and J 9 bases, leaving 9 bases between the germline ends. CDR1 MNHNS and CDR2 SASEGT come from the germline V gene. The protocol was immunoSEQ multiplex PCR, while the TCRdb copy is restricted to in-frame clones and leaves out a portion. The sample holds more than 150,000 clones; more than 80% are singletons and the top ten take about 7%. The gene calls are TRBV6-1 and TRBJ2-3; a possible D gene is TRBD2 (5 bases). Sequencing was carried out using PBMCs. The sequence came from a man between 18 and 35 years old in good health and CMV-seropositive. CDR3 sequence reads: CASSEPGGTQYF. The CDR3 DNA sequence: TGTGCCAGCAGTGAACCCGGAGGCACGCAGTATTTT.